The following is a T cell receptor (beta chain) sequence with its context. As processed by the authors: From reference gene primer amplification, estimates of nucleated cell counts were derived. The protocol was immunoSEQ multiplex PCR, while the TCRdb copy is restricted to in-frame clones and leaves out a portion. The DNA gave D and trimming, while V, J and clone size come from that table. This sample has hundreds of thousands of clones, with 75% to 85% found just once. After removal of 1 base from V and 4 bases from J, the junction contained 16 bases not matched to a gene. The germline V gene has CDR1 SSHAT and CDR2 FNYEAQ (reference sequence). This CDR3 spans 19 amino acids. This entry is derived from a study of blood T cell repertoires in COVID-19.

The specimen sequenced was peripheral blood. The TCR comes from a man aged 45 to 65 with active or convalescent COVID-19. The V call is TRBV7-7, the J call TRBJ2-3; 8 positions match TRBD2. This CDR3 reads CASSLGPLLRAGDSDTQYF. The CDR3 DNA is TGTGCCAGCAGCTTAGGCCCTCTTCTTAGAGCGGGGGACTCAGATACGCAGTATTTT.